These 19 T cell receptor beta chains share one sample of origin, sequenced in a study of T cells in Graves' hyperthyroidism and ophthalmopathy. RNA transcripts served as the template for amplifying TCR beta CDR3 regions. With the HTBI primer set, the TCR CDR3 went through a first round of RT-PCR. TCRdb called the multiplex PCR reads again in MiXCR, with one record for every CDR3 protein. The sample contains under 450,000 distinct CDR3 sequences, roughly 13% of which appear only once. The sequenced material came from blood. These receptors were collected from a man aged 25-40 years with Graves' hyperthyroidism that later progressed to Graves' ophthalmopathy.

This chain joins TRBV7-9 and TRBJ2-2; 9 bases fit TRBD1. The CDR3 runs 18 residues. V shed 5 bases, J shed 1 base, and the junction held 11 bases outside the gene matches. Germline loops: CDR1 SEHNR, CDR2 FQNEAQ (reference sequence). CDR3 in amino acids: CASSRDRATIKNTGELFF. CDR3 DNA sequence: TGTGCCAGCAGCCGGGACAGGGCGACTATTAAGAACACCGGGGAGCTGTTTTTT. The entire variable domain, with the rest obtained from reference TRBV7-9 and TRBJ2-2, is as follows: DTGVSQNPRHKITKRGQNVTFRCDPISEHNRLYWYRQTLGQGPEFLTYFQNEAQLEKSRLLSDRFSAERPKGSFSTLEIQRTEQGDSAMYLCASSRDRATIKNTGELFFGEGSRLTVL.

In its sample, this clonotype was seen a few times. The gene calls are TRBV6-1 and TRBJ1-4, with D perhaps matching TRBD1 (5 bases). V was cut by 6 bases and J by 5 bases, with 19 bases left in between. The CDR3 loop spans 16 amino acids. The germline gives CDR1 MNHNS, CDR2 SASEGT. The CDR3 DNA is TGTGCCAGCAGCCTCCTGGCGGGGGATTCGAATGAAAAACTGTTTTTT. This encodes CASSLLAGDSNEKLFF.

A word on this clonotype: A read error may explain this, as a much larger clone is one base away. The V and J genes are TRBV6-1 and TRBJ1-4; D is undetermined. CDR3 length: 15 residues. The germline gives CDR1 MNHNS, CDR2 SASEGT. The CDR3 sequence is CVSTARSASNEKLFF. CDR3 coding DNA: TGTGTCAGCACTGCCCGATCCGCTTCTAATGAAAAACTGTTTTTT.

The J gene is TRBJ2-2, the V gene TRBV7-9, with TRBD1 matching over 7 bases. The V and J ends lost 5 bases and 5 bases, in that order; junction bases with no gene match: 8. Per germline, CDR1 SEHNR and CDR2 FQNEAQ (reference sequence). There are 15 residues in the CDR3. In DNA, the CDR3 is TGTGCCAGCAGCAACAGGGGATTCGGTACCGGGGAGCTGTTTTTT. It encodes CASSNRGFGTGELFF.

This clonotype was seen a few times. The CDR3 is CASSFRGDRTYNEQFF. CDR3 DNA: TGTGCCAGCAGCTTCCGGGGGGACAGGACCTACAATGAGCAGTTCTTC. The chain couples TRBV11-2 to TRBJ2-1; a weak D match, TRBD1 (8 bases). Germline V lookup: CDR1 SGHAT, CDR2 FQNNGV. The CDR3 totals 16 residues. V dropped 3 bases and J dropped 2 bases, with 14 bases sitting between them. Combining the CDR3 with reference TRBV11-2 and TRBJ2-1 gives the whole variable domain EAGVAQSPRYKIIEKRQSVAFWCNPISGHATLYWYQQILGQGPKLLIQFQNNGVVDDSQLPKDRFSAERLKGVDSTLKIQPAKLEDSAVYLCASSFRGDRTYNEQFFGPGTRLTVL.

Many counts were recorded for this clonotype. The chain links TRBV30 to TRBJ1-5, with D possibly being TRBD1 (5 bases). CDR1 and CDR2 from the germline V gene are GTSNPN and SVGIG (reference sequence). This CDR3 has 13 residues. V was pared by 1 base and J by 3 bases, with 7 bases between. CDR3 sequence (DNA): TGTGCCTGGAGTGCCGGGACCAATCAGCCCCAGCATTTT. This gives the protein CAWSAGTNQPQHF.

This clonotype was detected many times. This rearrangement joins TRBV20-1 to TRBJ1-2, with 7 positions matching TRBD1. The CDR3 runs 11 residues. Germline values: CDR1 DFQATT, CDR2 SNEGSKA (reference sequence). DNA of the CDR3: TGCAGCCGGGGACAGCACTATGGCTACACCTTC. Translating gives CSRGQHYGYTF.

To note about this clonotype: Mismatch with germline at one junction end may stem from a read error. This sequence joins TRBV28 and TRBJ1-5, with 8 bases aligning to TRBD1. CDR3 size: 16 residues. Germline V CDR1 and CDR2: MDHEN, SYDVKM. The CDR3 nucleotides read TGTGACAGCAGTTTTAGGCAGGGGGCATGGAATCAGCCCCAGCATTTT. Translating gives CDSSFRQGAWNQPQHF.

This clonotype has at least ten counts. This CDR3 is CASSLWGTRIKYMNTEAFF. The CDR3 nucleotides read TGTGCCAGCAGCTTATGGGGGACGCGCATAAAGTACATGAACACTGAAGCTTTCTTT. The J gene is TRBJ1-1, the V gene TRBV11-2; maybe TRBD1 (5 bases). CDR3 length: 19 residues. Germline V lookup: CDR1 SGHAT, CDR2 FQNNGV. Between the trimmed V and J ends, which lost 2 bases and 0 bases, there was a span of 22 bases.

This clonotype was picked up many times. In DNA form, the CDR3 reads TGTGCCAGCACCCCCAGGGGGGGCGCTAGCGAGCAGTACTTC. It yields the protein CASTPRGGASEQYF. The chain joins TRBV28 to TRBJ2-7, with D perhaps being TRBD1 or TRBD2 (7 bases each). This CDR3 has 14 amino acids. V was shortened by 7 bases and J by 6 bases, with 19 bases between the two germline ends. Germline lookup yields CDR1 MDHEN and CDR2 SYDVKM.

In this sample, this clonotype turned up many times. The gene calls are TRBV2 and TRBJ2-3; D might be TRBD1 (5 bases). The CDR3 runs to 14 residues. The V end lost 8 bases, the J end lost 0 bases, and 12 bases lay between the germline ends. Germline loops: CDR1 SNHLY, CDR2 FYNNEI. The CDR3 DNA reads TGTGCCAGCCTGGGGCGCGGCAGCACAGATACGCAGTATTTT. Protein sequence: CASLGRGSTDTQYF. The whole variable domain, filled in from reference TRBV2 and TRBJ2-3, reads EPEVTQTPSHQVTQMGQEVILRCVPISNHLYFYWYRQILGQKVEFLVSFYNNEISEKSEIFDDQFSVERPDGSNFTLKIRSTKLEDSAMYFCASLGRGSTDTQYFGPGTRLTVL.

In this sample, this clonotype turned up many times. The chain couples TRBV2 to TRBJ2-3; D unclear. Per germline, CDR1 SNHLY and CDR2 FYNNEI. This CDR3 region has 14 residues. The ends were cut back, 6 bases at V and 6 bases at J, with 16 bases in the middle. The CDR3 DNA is TGTGCCAGCAGGCAACGGAGCCTCGGGGATACGCAGTATTTT. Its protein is CASRQRSLGDTQYF.

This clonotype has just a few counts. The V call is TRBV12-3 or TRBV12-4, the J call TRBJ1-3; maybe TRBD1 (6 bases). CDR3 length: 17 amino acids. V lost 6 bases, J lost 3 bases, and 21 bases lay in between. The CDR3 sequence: CASRRALAGDFGNTIYF. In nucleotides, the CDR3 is TGTGCCAGCAGAAGGGCATTGGCAGGGGATTTTGGAAACACCATATATTTT.

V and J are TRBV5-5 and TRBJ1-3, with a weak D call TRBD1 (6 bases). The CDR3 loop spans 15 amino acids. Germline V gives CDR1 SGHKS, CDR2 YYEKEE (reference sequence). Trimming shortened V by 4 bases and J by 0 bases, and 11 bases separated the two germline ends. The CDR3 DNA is TGTGCCAGCAGCCTAGGACAGTTCTCTGGAAACACCATATATTTT. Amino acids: CASSLGQFSGNTIYF.

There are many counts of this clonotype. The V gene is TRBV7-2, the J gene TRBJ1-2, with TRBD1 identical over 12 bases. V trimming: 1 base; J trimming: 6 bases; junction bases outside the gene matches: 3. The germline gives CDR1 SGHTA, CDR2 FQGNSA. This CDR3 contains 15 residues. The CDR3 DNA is TGTGCCAGCAGCTTAGGGGGGACAGGGGGCCATGGCTACACCTTC. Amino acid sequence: CASSLGGTGGHGYTF. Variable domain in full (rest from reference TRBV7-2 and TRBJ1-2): GAGVSQSPSNKVTEKGKDVELRCDPISGHTALYWYRQSLGQGLEFLIYFQGNSAPDKSGLPSDRFSAERTGGSVSTLTIQRTQQEDSAVYLCASSLGGTGGHGYTFGSGTRLTVV.

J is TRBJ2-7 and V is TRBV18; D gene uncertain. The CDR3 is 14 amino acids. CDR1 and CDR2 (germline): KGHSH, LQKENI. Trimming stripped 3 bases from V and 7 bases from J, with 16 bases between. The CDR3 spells CASSPPGLSWEQYF. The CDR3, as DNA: TGTGCCAGCTCACCTCCGGGCCTCTCGTGGGAGCAGTACTTC.

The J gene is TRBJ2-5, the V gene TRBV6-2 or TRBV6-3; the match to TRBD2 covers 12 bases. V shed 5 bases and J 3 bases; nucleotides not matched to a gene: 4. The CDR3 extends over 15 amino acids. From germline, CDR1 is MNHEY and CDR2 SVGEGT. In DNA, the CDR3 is TGTGCCAGCAGTCCATGGACTAGCGGGGAAGAGACCCAGTACTTC. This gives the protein CASSPWTSGEETQYF.

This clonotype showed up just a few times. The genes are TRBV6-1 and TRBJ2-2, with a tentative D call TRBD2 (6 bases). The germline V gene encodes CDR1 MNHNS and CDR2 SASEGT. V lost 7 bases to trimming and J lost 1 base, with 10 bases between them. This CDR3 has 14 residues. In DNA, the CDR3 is TGTGCCAGCACCTTCGGGAGGAACACCGGGGAGCTGTTTTTT. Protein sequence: CASTFGRNTGELFF.

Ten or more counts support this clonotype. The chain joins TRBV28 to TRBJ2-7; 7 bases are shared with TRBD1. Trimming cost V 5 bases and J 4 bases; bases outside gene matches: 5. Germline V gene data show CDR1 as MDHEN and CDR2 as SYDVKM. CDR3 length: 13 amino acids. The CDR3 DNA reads TGTGCCAGCAGTATCGGACAGGATTACGAGCAGTACTTC. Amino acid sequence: CASSIGQDYEQYF.